The clone carrying this TCR beta chain was seen ten or more times. What it binds is not known. Germline assignment: CDR1 DFQATT and CDR2 SNEGSKA (reference sequence). V was shortened by 5 bases and J by 0 bases, with 8 bases between the two germline ends. The CDR3 runs to 13 residues. The record originates from a study of blood T cells in healthy people across ages. The study's findings and limits: Greater diversity and more naive CD4+ cells were seen in long-lived donors than in aged donors.

A second PCR of roughly 7 to 11 cycles used a sample-barcoded 5' primer and a J-beta primer mix. TCRdb called the 5' RACE reads again in MiXCR, with one record for every CDR3 protein. The data hold 550,000 to 750,000 distinct CDR3 sequences, with around a fifth observed a single time. The sequence came from a man between 65 and 80 years old in good health. V gene TRBV20-1 combines with J gene TRBJ2-1; the D gene could be TRBD1 or TRBD2 (5 bases each). Sequenced sample: blood. The CDR3 spells CSAGDLSYNEQFF. The CDR3 DNA follows: TGCAGTGCTGGGGACCTCTCCTACAATGAGCAGTTCTTC.